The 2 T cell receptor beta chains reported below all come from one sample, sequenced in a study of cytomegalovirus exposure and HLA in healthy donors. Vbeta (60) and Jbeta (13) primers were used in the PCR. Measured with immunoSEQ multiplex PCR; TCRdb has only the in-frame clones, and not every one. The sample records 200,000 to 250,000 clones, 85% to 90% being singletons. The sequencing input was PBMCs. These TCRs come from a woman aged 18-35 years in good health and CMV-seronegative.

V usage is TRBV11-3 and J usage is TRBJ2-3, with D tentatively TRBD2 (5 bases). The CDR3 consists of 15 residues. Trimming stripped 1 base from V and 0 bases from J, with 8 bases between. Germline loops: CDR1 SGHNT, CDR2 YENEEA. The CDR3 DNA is TGTGCCAGCAGCTTAGGTGGCGGGAGCACAGATACGCAGTATTTT. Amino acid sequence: CASSLGGGSTDTQYF.

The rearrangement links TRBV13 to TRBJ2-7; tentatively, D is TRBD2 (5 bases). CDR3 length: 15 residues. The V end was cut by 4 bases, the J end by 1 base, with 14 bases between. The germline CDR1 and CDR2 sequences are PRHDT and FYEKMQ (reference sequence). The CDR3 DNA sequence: TGTGCCAGCAGCTCCCACGGCCGAGGGTCCTACGAGCAGTACTTC. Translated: CASSSHGRGSYEQYF.